This T cell receptor (beta chain) comes out of a study of identical twins. TCRdb re-derived calls from the 5' RACE reads in MiXCR, one entry per CDR3 protein. The sample has over 600,000 distinct CDR3 sequences, 21% seen once; the top ten hold over 4%. V was clipped by 4 bases and J by 1 base, with 12 bases between them. CDR3 size: 15 residues. Germline-derived CDR1 and CDR2 are LGHNA and YSLEER. The same data also went into a second study, on T cells expressing NK-cell markers.

The gene calls are TRBV4-3 and TRBJ2-3; weak D call: TRBD2 (6 bases). The origin of this receptor is a woman under 30 in good health. The sequenced sample consisted of PBMCs. CDR3 loop: CASSPLALGTDTQYF. In DNA form, the CDR3 reads TGCGCCAGCAGCCCTCTAGCGCTGGGCACAGATACGCAGTATTTT.